What follows is one T cell receptor (beta chain) and its context. The antigen is not known. The same CDR3 also results from other DNA sequences found in this sample. This entry comes from a study of T cell responses to AZD1222 COVID-19 vaccine. Sequencing was performed with immunoSEQ multiplex PCR; in TCRdb, only in-frame clones are kept and a portion is missing. The sample lists approximately 220,000 clones; under 95% were seen once. The CDR3 loop spans 14 amino acids. CDR1 is KGHSH, CDR2 LQKENI, per germline. The V gene end was trimmed by 3 bases and the J gene end by 4 bases; junction bases not matched to a gene: 2. Study findings and constraints: The sample set comprised mostly white British donors with more females, and clonal diversity was possibly underestimated. Breadth and depth of Spike-specific TCRs rose after two AZD1222 doses.

The chain has TRBV18 and TRBJ1-5; 8 bases line up with TRBD1. The sequences come from peripheral blood, collected on day 0 of MenACWY control vaccination. This receptor was identified in an adult in good health. The CDR3 nucleotides read TGTGCCAGCTCACCTGGACAGGGTAATCAGCCCCAGCATTTT. It codes for CASSPGQGNQPQHF.